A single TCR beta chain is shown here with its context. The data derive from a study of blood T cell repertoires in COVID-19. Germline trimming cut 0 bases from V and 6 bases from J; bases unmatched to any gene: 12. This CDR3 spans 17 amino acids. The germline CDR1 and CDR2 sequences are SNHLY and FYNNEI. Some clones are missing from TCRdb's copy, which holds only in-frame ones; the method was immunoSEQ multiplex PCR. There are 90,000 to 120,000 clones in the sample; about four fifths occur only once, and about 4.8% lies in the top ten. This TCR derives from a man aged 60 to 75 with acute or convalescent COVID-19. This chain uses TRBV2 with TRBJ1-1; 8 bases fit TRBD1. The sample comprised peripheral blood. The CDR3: CASSEALHGQGSPEAFF. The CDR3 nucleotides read TGTGCCAGCAGTGAAGCGCTTCATGGACAGGGTAGTCCTGAAGCTTTCTTT.